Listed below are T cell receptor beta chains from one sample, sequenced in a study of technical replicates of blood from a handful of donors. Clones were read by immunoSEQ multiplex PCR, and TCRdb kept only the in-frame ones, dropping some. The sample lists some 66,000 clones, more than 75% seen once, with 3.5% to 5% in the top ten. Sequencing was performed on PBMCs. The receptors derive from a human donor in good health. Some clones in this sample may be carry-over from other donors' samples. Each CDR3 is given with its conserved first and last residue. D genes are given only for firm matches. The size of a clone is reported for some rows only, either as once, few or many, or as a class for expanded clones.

cdr3_nt: TGTGCCAGCAGTGTCGGCCAGGGTGAGGTCAATCAGCCCCAGCATTTT
cdr3_aa: CASSVGQGEVNQPQHF
j_call: TRBJ1-5
v_call: TRBV6-1
d_call: NA
clone_size: NA

cdr3_nt: TGTGCCAGCACCCCCGGTGTAGCGCACAATGAGCAGTTCTTC
cdr3_aa: CASTPGVAHNEQFF
j_call: TRBJ2-1
v_call: TRBV27
d_call: NA
clone_size: once

cdr3_nt: TGCGCCAGCAGCCAAAAACTAGCGGGGCAAGAGACCCAGTACTTC
cdr3_aa: CASSQKLAGQETQYF
j_call: TRBJ2-5
v_call: TRBV4-1
d_call: TRBD2
clone_size: once

cdr3_nt: TGTGCCAGCAGTCCTACAGGGTCGGGCACTGAAGCTTTCTTT
cdr3_aa: CASSPTGSGTEAFF
j_call: TRBJ1-1
v_call: TRBV27
d_call: NA
clone_size: NA

cdr3_nt: TGTGCCAGCAGCTCGTCCAGGGGTATGAACACTGAAGCTTTCTTT
cdr3_aa: CASSSSRGMNTEAFF
j_call: TRBJ1-1
v_call: TRBV7-9
d_call: NA
clone_size: NA

cdr3_nt: TGTGCCAGCAGCGTAGATAGCTCGCCATTTACCTACGAGCAGTACTTC
cdr3_aa: CASSVDSSPFTYEQYF
j_call: TRBJ2-7
v_call: TRBV9
d_call: NA
clone_size: NA

cdr3_nt: TGTGCCAGCAGTGACAGGCAGGACAGCTCCTACGAGCAGTACTTC
cdr3_aa: CASSDRQDSSYEQYF
j_call: TRBJ2-7
v_call: TRBV6-4
d_call: NA
clone_size: NA

cdr3_nt: TGTGCCAGCAGTGAAGCGCAAGGGGGCGAACTTATGGACCCCTACGAGCAGTACTTC
cdr3_aa: CASSEAQGGELMDPYEQYF
j_call: TRBJ2-7
v_call: TRBV2
d_call: TRBD1
clone_size: NA

cdr3_nt: TGCGCCAGCAGCTCTAGCGGGAACCGACAAGAGACCCAGTACTTC
cdr3_aa: CASSSSGNRQETQYF
j_call: TRBJ2-5
v_call: TRBV5-1
d_call: TRBD2
clone_size: NA

cdr3_nt: TGTGCCAGCAGCTTAGCGCGGGGGGAGTCCCCACACAATGAGCAGTTCTTC
cdr3_aa: CASSLARGESPHNEQFF
j_call: TRBJ2-1
v_call: TRBV7-8
d_call: TRBD2
clone_size: once

cdr3_nt: TGTGCCAGCAGCCCTAGCGGGAGTAGAACAGATACGCAGTATTTT
cdr3_aa: CASSPSGSRTDTQYF
j_call: TRBJ2-3
v_call: TRBV7-2
d_call: TRBD2
clone_size: NA

cdr3_nt: TGTGCCAGCAGCTTAGGGGCAGGGGCTAACTATTGGTACACCTTC
cdr3_aa: CASSLGAGANYWYTF
j_call: TRBJ1-2
v_call: TRBV7-2
d_call: NA
clone_size: NA

cdr3_nt: TGTGCCGGTTCTTCGGGACTAGCGGGAGCGGAGCTGTTTTTT
cdr3_aa: CAGSSGLAGAELFF
j_call: TRBJ2-2
v_call: TRBV7-9
d_call: TRBD2
clone_size: NA

cdr3_nt: TGCGCCAGATTAGGGGGGGCGTCCTTTCGTCCTGAAGCTTTCTTT
cdr3_aa: CARLGGASFRPEAFF
j_call: TRBJ1-1
v_call: TRBV23-1
d_call: NA
clone_size: once

cdr3_nt: TGTGCCAGCAGCTCATACAAGGGGGGGCTTGAGCAGTTCTTC
cdr3_aa: CASSSYKGGLEQFF
j_call: TRBJ2-1
v_call: TRBV11-1
d_call: NA
clone_size: NA

cdr3_nt: TGTGCCAGTAGTATAGGCAGGGGAAGGTACGAGCAGTACTTC
cdr3_aa: CASSIGRGRYEQYF
j_call: TRBJ2-7
v_call: TRBV19
d_call: NA
clone_size: NA

cdr3_nt: TGCGCCAGCAGGTTTTTAGCGGGAGTAGAGACCCAGTACTTC
cdr3_aa: CASRFLAGVETQYF
j_call: TRBJ2-5
v_call: TRBV5-1
d_call: TRBD2
clone_size: NA

cdr3_nt: TGTGCCAGCAGCCCCGCTGGGGCACTTGAAGCTTTCTTT
cdr3_aa: CASSPAGALEAFF
j_call: TRBJ1-1
v_call: TRBV7-9
d_call: NA
clone_size: NA

cdr3_nt: TGTGCCAGCTCACCACGTGGGGACAATCTTAATTCACCCCTCCACTTT
cdr3_aa: CASSPRGDNLNSPLHF
j_call: TRBJ1-6
v_call: TRBV18
d_call: NA
clone_size: NA

cdr3_nt: TGCAGCGTTGTGACGGGAGAGTCGAACACCGGGGAGCTGTTTTTT
cdr3_aa: CSVVTGESNTGELFF
j_call: TRBJ2-2
v_call: TRBV29-1
d_call: NA
clone_size: NA

cdr3_nt: TGTGCCAGCAGTTACGTAGGGGGCGCGGGAACTGAAGCTTTCTTT
cdr3_aa: CASSYVGGAGTEAFF
j_call: TRBJ1-1
v_call: TRBV6-5
d_call: TRBD1
clone_size: NA

cdr3_nt: TGCGCCAGCAGCCAAGATCCAAGGACAGGGTCTAGCACAGATACGCAGTATTTT
cdr3_aa: CASSQDPRTGSSTDTQYF
j_call: TRBJ2-3
v_call: TRBV4-1
d_call: TRBD1
clone_size: NA

cdr3_nt: TGTGCCAGCAGGCCAGGGGGGAGTTCCTATAATTCACCCCTCCACTTT
cdr3_aa: CASRPGGSSYNSPLHF
j_call: TRBJ1-6
v_call: TRBV2
d_call: TRBD1
clone_size: NA

cdr3_nt: TGTGCCAGCAGCCCATACCAGGGCTCTGGAAACACCATATATTTT
cdr3_aa: CASSPYQGSGNTIYF
j_call: TRBJ1-3
v_call: TRBV7-6
d_call: NA
clone_size: NA

cdr3_nt: TGCAGCGTTGCGGCTAGCGGGCGACACAATGAGCAGTTCTTC
cdr3_aa: CSVAASGRHNEQFF
j_call: TRBJ2-1
v_call: TRBV29-1
d_call: TRBD2
clone_size: NA

cdr3_nt: TGTGCCAGCACCTATGATGTATCTTCCACTGAAGCTTTCTTT
cdr3_aa: CASTYDVSSTEAFF
j_call: TRBJ1-1
v_call: TRBV6-5
d_call: NA
clone_size: NA

cdr3_nt: TGTGCCAGCAGCCCAAAAAGGCGGGGGCCCCTCCACTTT
cdr3_aa: CASSPKRRGPLHF
j_call: TRBJ1-6
v_call: TRBV5-6
d_call: NA
clone_size: NA

cdr3_nt: TGTGCCAGCAGCGTAGGGCTAGCGGGGGACCCTAGCACAGATACGCAGTATTTT
cdr3_aa: CASSVGLAGDPSTDTQYF
j_call: TRBJ2-3
v_call: TRBV9
d_call: TRBD2
clone_size: few

cdr3_nt: TGTGCCAGCAGCTTACGGACGGGGGGCGTTTACGCTGAAGCTTTCTTT
cdr3_aa: CASSLRTGGVYAEAFF
j_call: TRBJ1-1
v_call: TRBV7-9
d_call: NA
clone_size: NA

cdr3_nt: TGTGCCAGCAGCCCAAGGGACAGGGGGTTACGCCGGGAGCTGTTTTTT
cdr3_aa: CASSPRDRGLRRELFF
j_call: TRBJ2-2
v_call: TRBV7-2
d_call: TRBD1
clone_size: NA

cdr3_nt: TGTGCCAGTAGTATAACCCGGTTATACGAGCAGTACTTC
cdr3_aa: CASSITRLYEQYF
j_call: TRBJ2-7
v_call: TRBV19
d_call: NA
clone_size: NA

cdr3_nt: TGTGCCAGCTCCCTCATTGCGCAGGGTCGTGGCGAGCAGTACTTC
cdr3_aa: CASSLIAQGRGEQYF
j_call: TRBJ2-7
v_call: TRBV18
d_call: NA
clone_size: NA